This T cell receptor (beta chain) was sequenced in a study of identical twins. This clonotype was seen only a few times. Its antigen is currently unknown. The CDR3 spans 17 residues. Germline V gene lookup returns CDR1 SGHTA and CDR2 FQGNSA. After removal of 4 bases from V and 5 bases from J, the junction contained 8 bases not matched to a gene. Points from the study as a whole: The study reached conclusions through statistical analysis that was cross-sectional, not following the same donors. Surplus twin overlap in beta out-of-frame sequences was less pronounced. Whereas memory repertoires showed no such difference, abundant cord blood beta clonotypes carried fewer insertions.

In TCRdb, the 5' RACE reads were re-called with MiXCR into one record per CDR3 protein. The data contain a few hundred thousand distinct CDR3 sequences, roughly 9.9% of them singletons. This same sample was also taken into another study, of yellow fever vaccine responses in identical twins. That paper states: Twin vaccine T cell responses reportedly seemed partly convergent, partly personalized.

The sequence derives from a woman in her late teens or twenties in good health. The sample consisted of PBMCs. V usage is TRBV7-2 and J usage is TRBJ2-3; TRBD2 aligns across 14 bases. For the CDR3, the DNA is TGTGCCAGCAGCTCCGAGACTAGCGGGAGGGCCGTAGATACGCAGTATTTT. Protein product: CASSSETSGRAVDTQYF.